The source of this T cell receptor (beta chain) is a study of PD-1 blockade in classical Hodgkin lymphoma. About the study: Intravenous nivolumab at 3 mg/kg was given to patients every 2 weeks. Regarding the study as a whole: Newly diagnosed patients reportedly had lower baseline TCR diversity than healthy donors. Newly diagnosed patients and complete responders had comparable diversity at baseline. CD8+ TCR diversity did not rise significantly by C4D1, unlike CD4+.

All patients relapsed after autologous stem cell transplantation, and brentuximab vedotin exposure varied. In the case of this clone: Its antigen is currently unknown.

Repertoires were generated with immunoSEQ multiplex PCR, while TCRdb's copy carries only in-frame clones and drops some. The sample has over 10,000 clones, 80% to 95% seen once. The germline V gene has CDR1 SEHNR and CDR2 FQNEAQ (reference sequence). This CDR3 has 14 residues. Trimming took 5 bases from V and 4 from J, leaving 14 bases between them. V gene TRBV7-9 combines with J gene TRBJ1-2; no clear D. This sequence originates from a human donor with classical Hodgkin lymphoma. Sequenced material: peripheral blood mononuclear cells (PBMCs), taken at baseline. This CDR3 is CASSPRRGAYGYTF. CDR3 coding DNA: TGTGCCAGCAGCCCCCGACGGGGAGCCTATGGCTACACCTTC.